Shown below are 13 T cell receptor beta chains from a single sample sequenced in a study of blood T cell repertoires in COVID-19. TCRdb's table, derived via immunoSEQ multiplex PCR, lists solely in-frame clones and lacks some. This sample has 280,000 or so clones, with approximately 85% found just once. Sequences were obtained from peripheral blood. The receptor source for this set is a human donor in a cohort sampled during active COVID-19.

The sample holds one count of this clone. The chain employs TRBV9 and TRBJ2-3; 9 bases line up with TRBD1. The germline V gene encodes CDR1 SGDLS and CDR2 YYNGEE. Trimming removed 4 bases from V and 4 bases from J; junction bases left unmatched: 7. CDR3 length equals 15 residues. The CDR3 reads CASSPTGGLADTQYF. CDR3 DNA sequence: TGTGCCAGCAGCCCCACAGGGGGCTTGGCAGATACGCAGTATTTT.

This clone was found once. This chain uses TRBV5-4 with TRBJ2-5; 7 bases are a match to TRBD2. This CDR3 contains 13 residues. The J segment lost 1 base and the V segment lost 9 bases, leaving 6 bases of the junction unmatched. Germline V gene lookup returns CDR1 SGHNT and CDR2 YYREEE (reference sequence). The CDR3 DNA sequence: TGTGCCACCTGGAGCGGGACCCAAGAGACCCAGTACTTC. Translating it yields CATWSGTQETQYF.

This chain links TRBV27 with TRBJ2-7; 10 bases fit TRBD1. Germline-derived CDR1 and CDR2 are MNHEY and SMNVEV (reference sequence). V shed 0 bases and J 6 bases; nucleotides not matched to a gene: 5. This CDR3 is 15 amino acids long. DNA of the CDR3: TGTGCCAGCAGTTTATCCCCGGGACAGGGGCGCGAGCAGTACTTC. This translates into CASSLSPGQGREQYF.

This chain uses TRBV7-2 with TRBJ2-1; D is possibly TRBD2 (5 bases). There are 13 residues in the CDR3. Germline loops: CDR1 SGHTA, CDR2 FQGNSA. V lost 6 bases and J lost 6, with 12 bases in between. CDR3: CASRSGLVNEQFF. Here the CDR3 DNA reads TGTGCCAGCAGGTCCGGACTGGTCAATGAGCAGTTCTTC.

In nucleotides, the CDR3 is TGCGCCAGCAGCTTGGCCAGCGACTATGGCTACACCTTC. This gives the protein CASSLASDYGYTF. The chain joins TRBV5-1 to TRBJ1-2; D call uncertain. The CDR3 extends over 13 amino acids. V was trimmed by 0 bases and J by 3 bases, leaving 6 bases between them. Germline CDR1 and CDR2: SGHRS and YFSETQ.

The chain combines TRBV4-2 with TRBJ1-1; 10 bases agree with TRBD1. Germline V gene lookup returns CDR1 LGHNA and CDR2 YNFKEQ. Germline trimming cut 4 bases from V and 8 bases from J; bases unmatched to any gene: 4. This CDR3 spans 13 amino acids. The CDR3 DNA reads as TGTGCCAGCAGCCCGGACAGGGGGACCGAAGCTTTCTTT. Protein sequence: CASSPDRGTEAFF.

This chain uses TRBV3-1 (or the pseudogene TRBV3-2) with TRBJ2-3; 8 bases are a match to TRBD2. The CDR3 spans 18 residues. Germline V gene data show CDR1 as LGHDT and CDR2 as YNNKEL (reference sequence). The ends lost 0 bases at V and 4 bases at J; junction bases unmatched: 12. This CDR3 reads CASSQDHPSGAGADTQYF. CDR3 in DNA: TGTGCCAGCAGCCAAGATCATCCTAGCGGAGCGGGGGCAGATACGCAGTATTTT.

V gene TRBV14 combines with J gene TRBJ2-7, with D unclear. The length of the CDR3 is 14 residues. Germline V gives CDR1 SGHDN, CDR2 FVKESK. V lost 0 bases and J lost 1, with 7 bases in between. The CDR3 DNA reads TGTGCCAGCAGCCAAGATTCCGTATCCTACGAGCAGTACTTC. Its translation is CASSQDSVSYEQYF. Using reference TRBV14 and TRBJ2-7 for the parts outside the CDR3, the full variable domain is EAGVTQFPSHSVIEKGQTVTLRCDPISGHDNLYWYRRVMGKEIKFLLHFVKESKQDESGMPNNRFLAERTGGTYSTLKVQPAELEDSGVYFCASSQDSVSYEQYFGPGTRLTVT.

The rearrangement joins TRBV5-5 to TRBJ2-3; perhaps TRBD1 as D (5 bases). Germline assignment: CDR1 SGHKS and CDR2 YYEKEE (reference sequence). This CDR3 region has 14 residues. V lost 0 bases and J 7 bases, leaving 12 bases between the germline ends. The CDR3 DNA reads as TGTGCCAGCAGCTTGGGGGGCGAAGGTAATACGCAGTATTTT. It encodes CASSLGGEGNTQYF.

This rearrangement joins TRBV5-1 to TRBJ2-3; TRBD2 aligns across 13 bases. Unmatched junction bases numbered 4, after V lost 0 bases and J lost 0 bases. CDR1 is SGHRS and CDR2 is YFSETQ in the germline V gene. The CDR3 is 18 amino acids. The CDR3 here is CASSLAGTSGASTDTQYF. CDR3 DNA sequence: TGCGCCAGCAGCTTGGCCGGGACTAGCGGGGCTAGCACAGATACGCAGTATTTT. Based on the CDR3 plus reference TRBV5-1 and TRBJ2-3, the full variable domain is KAGVTQTPRYLIKTRGQQVTLSCSPISGHRSVSWYQQTPGQGLQFLFEYFSETQRNKGNFPGRFSGRQFSNSRSEMNVSTLELGDSALYLCASSLAGTSGASTDTQYFGPGTRLTVL.

This chain connects TRBV6-2 or TRBV6-3 to TRBJ2-4; the match to TRBD2 covers 8 bases. Germline V gene lookup returns CDR1 MNHEY and CDR2 SVGEGT. CDR3 length: 17 amino acids. After removal of 5 bases from V and 3 bases from J, the junction contained 12 bases not matched to a gene. The DNA of the CDR3 is TGTGCCAGCAGTGCGAGCGGGGGTCGATGGGGCAAAAACATTCAGTACTTC. Translating gives CASSASGGRWGKNIQYF.

This clone was found once. The chain's CDR3 is CASNNRGPGNTIYF. CDR3 nucleotide sequence: TGTGCCAGCAATAACAGGGGTCCTGGAAACACCATATATTTT. This chain links TRBV6-5 with TRBJ1-3; TRBD1 agrees at 7 bases. V lost 7 bases to trimming and J lost 2 bases; unmatched junction nucleotides: 5. This CDR3 is 14 amino acids long. CDR1 is MNHEY and CDR2 is SVGAGI in the germline V gene.

In DNA, the CDR3 is TGTGCCAGCAGTATCCTCGGACAGGGTAGCAATCAGCCCCAGCATTTT. It encodes CASSILGQGSNQPQHF. This chain joins TRBV27 and TRBJ1-5; 8 bases are a match to TRBD1. Trimming at V came to 5 bases and at J to 0 bases, leaving 6 bases not matched to a gene. CDR1 MNHEY and CDR2 SMNVEV come from the germline V gene (reference sequence). CDR3 length: 16 amino acids.